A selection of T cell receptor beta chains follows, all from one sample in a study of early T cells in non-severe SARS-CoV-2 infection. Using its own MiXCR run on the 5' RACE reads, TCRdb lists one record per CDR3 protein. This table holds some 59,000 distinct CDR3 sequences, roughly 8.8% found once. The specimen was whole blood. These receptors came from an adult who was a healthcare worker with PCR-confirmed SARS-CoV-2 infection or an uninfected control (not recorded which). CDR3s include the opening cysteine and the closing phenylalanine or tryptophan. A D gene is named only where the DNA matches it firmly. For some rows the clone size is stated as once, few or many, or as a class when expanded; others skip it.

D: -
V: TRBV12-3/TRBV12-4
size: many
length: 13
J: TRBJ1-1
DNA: TGTGCCAGCAGTTCCGCGGGACCCCCTGAAGCTTTCTTT
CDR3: CASSSAGPPEAFF

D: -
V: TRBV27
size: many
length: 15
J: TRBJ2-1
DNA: TGTGCCAGCAGCGAGGTGACCCTCGGATACAATGAGCAGTTCTTC
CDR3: CASSEVTLGYNEQFF

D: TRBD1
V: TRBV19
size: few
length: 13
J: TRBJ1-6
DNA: TGTGCCAGCGAAGGGACAGGGAATTCACCCCTCCACTTT
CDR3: CASEGTGNSPLHF

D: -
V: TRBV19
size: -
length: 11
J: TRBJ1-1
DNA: TGTGCCAGTATCTGGGAAACTGAAGCTTTCTTT
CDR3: CASIWETEAFF

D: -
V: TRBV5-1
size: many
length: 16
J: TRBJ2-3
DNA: TGCGCCAGCAGCCCGCAGCGGACTTGGGGCACAGATACGCAGTATTTT
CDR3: CASSPQRTWGTDTQYF

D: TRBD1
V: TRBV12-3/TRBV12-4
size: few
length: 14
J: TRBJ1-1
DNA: TGTGCCAGCAGTTACACCCTGAGGACAGGGAAAGCTTTCTTT
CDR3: CASSYTLRTGKAFF

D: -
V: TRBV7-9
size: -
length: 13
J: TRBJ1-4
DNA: TGTGCCAGCAGCTTAGGAGAGAATGAAAAACTGTTTTTT
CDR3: CASSLGENEKLFF

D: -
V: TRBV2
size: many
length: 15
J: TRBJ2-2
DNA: TGTGCCAGCACCATGGAGGGTGCGGGCACCGGGGAGCTGTTTTTT
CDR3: CASTMEGAGTGELFF

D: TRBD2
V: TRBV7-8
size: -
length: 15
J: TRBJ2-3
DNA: TGTGCCAGCAGCTCTCTAGCGGAAAGCACAGATACGCAGTATTTT
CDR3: CASSSLAESTDTQYF

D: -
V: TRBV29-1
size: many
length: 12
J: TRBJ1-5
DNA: TGCAGCGTTGGCGGGGACAATCAGCCCCAGCATTTT
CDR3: CSVGGDNQPQHF

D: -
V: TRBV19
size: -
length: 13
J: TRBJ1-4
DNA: TGTGCCAGTAGTTTGTTGGCCGATGAAAAACTGTTTTTT
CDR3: CASSLLADEKLFF

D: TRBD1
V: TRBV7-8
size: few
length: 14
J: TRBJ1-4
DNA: TGTGCCAGCAGCCGCCCCGGGACAGGTGAAAAACTGTTTTTT
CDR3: CASSRPGTGEKLFF

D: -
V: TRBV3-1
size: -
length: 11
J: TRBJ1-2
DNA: TGTGCCAGCAGCCAATATGATGGCTACACCTTC
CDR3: CASSQYDGYTF

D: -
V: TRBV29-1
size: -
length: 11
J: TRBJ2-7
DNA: TGCAGCGCCCTTCTCAGCTACGAGCAGTACTTC
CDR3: CSALLSYEQYF

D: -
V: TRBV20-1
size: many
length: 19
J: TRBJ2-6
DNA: TGCAGTGCTAGAGATCCCCAGGCCACCCGTATCTCTGGGGCCAACGTCCTGACTTTC
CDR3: CSARDPQATRISGANVLTF

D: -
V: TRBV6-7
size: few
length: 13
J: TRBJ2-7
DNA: TGTGCCAGCAGTTACCGGGGATTCCACGAGCAGTACTTC
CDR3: CASSYRGFHEQYF

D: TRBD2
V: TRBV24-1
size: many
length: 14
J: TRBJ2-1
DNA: TGTGCCACCAGTGCTAGCGGAGCTCCGGATGAGCAGTTCTTC
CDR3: CATSASGAPDEQFF

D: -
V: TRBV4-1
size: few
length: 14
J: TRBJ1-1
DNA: TGCGCCAGCAGCCAAGATGTGTTGAAGACTGAAGCTTTCTTT
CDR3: CASSQDVLKTEAFF

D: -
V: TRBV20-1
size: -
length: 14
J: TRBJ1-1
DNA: TGCAGTGCTAGAGAGGGGGGGATGAACACTGAAGCTTTCTTT
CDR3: CSAREGGMNTEAFF

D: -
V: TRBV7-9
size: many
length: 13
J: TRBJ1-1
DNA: TGTGCCAGCAGCCAAGCGATGAACACTGAAGCTTTCTTT
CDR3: CASSQAMNTEAFF

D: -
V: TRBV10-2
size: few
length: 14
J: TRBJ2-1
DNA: TGCGCCAGCAGTGAAACCCTCAGGGGAGGTGAGCAGTTCTTC
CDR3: CASSETLRGGEQFF

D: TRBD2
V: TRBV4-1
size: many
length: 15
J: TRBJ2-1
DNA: TGCGCCAGCAGCCAACGGGCGGGGGGGCCGAGTGAGCAGTTCTTC
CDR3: CASSQRAGGPSEQFF

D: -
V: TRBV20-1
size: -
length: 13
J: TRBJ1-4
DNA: TGCAGTGCTAGAGTGGACAGCTCTGAAAAACTGTTTTTT
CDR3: CSARVDSSEKLFF

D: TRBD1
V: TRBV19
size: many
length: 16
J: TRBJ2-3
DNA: TGTGCCAGTAGTATGGGCGGGACAGGGGACACAGATACGCAGTATTTT
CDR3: CASSMGGTGDTDTQYF

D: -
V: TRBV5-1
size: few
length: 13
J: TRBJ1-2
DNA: TGCGCCAGCAGCTTTGACACCACTCTGGGCTACACCTTC
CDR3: CASSFDTTLGYTF

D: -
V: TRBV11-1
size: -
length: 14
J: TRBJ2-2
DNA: TGTGCCAGCAGCTTCGCGGTTGGCACCGGGGAGCTGTTTTTT
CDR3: CASSFAVGTGELFF

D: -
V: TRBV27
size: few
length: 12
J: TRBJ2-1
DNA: TGTGCCAGCAGTGGGAACAGGGATGAGCAGTTCTTC
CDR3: CASSGNRDEQFF

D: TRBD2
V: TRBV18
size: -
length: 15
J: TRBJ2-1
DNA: TGTGCCAGCTCACCTAGGGGACTAGCTTACATTGAGCAGTTCTTC
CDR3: CASSPRGLAYIEQFF

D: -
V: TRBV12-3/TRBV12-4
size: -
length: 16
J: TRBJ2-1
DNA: TGTGCCAGCAGTTTTAAGTGGCACAGAGGTGCTGCTGAGCAGTTCTTC
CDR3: CASSFKWHRGAAEQFF

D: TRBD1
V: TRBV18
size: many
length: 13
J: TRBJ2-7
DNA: TGTGCCAGCTCACCGGGACAGGACTACGAGCAGTACTTC
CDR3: CASSPGQDYEQYF

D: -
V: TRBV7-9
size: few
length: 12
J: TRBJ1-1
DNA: TGTGCCAGCAGTCGTGAGGGGCTGGGAGCTTTCTTT
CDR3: CASSREGLGAFF

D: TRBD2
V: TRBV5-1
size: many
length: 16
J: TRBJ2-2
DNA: TGCGCCAGCAGAGAGCCGGGACTAGCGAACACCGGGGAGCTGTTTTTT
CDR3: CASREPGLANTGELFF

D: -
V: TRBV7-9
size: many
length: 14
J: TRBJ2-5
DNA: TGTGCCAGCATCCCCTTGGCAGGAGAAGAGACCCAGTACTTC
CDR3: CASIPLAGEETQYF

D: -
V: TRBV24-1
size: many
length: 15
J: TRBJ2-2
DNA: TGTGCCACCAGTGACAAGACAGGGAACACCGGGGAGCTGTTTTTT
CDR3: CATSDKTGNTGELFF

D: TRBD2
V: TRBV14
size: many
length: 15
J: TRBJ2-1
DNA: TGTGCCAGCAGCCTCGTTGGACTAGCGGGGAATGAGCAGTTCTTC
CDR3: CASSLVGLAGNEQFF

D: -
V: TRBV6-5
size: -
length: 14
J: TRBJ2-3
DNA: TGTGCCAGCAGGGCCGGGGTTAGCACAGATACACAGTATTTT
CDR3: CASRAGVSTDTQYF

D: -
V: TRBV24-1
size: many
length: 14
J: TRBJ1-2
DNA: TGTGCCACCAGTGTGTCAGGGTATAACTATGGCTACACCTTC
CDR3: CATSVSGYNYGYTF

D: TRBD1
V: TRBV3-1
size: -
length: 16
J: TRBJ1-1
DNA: TGTGCCAGCAGCCAAGAGATGATAGGACAGGGTCCTGAAGCTTTCTTT
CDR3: CASSQEMIGQGPEAFF

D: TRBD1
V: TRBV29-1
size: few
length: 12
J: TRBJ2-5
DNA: TGCAGCGTTGGACAGGGGTTGAAGACCCAGTACTTC
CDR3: CSVGQGLKTQYF

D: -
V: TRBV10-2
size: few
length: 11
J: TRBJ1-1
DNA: TGCGCCAGCGAAGAGAACACTGAAGCTTTCTTT
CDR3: CASEENTEAFF

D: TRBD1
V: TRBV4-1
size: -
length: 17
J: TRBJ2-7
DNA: TGCGCCAGCAGCCAAGATCACGGGACAGGGTATCAGGACGAGCAGTACTTC
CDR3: CASSQDHGTGYQDEQYF

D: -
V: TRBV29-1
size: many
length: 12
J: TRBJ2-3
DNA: TGCAGCGTCGAATCGGAGTCGGATACGCAGTATTTT
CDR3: CSVESESDTQYF

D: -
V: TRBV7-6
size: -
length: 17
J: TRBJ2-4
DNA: TGTGCCAGCAGCCCCCTAACAGGCCGCCCTTTCAAAAACATTCAGTACTTC
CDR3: CASSPLTGRPFKNIQYF

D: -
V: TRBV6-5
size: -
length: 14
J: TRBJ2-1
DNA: TGTGCCAGCAGTTCTAGTCTCGGCCAAAATGAGCAGTTCTTC
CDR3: CASSSSLGQNEQFF

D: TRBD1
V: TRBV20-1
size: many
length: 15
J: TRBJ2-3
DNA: TGCAGTGCTAGACACACGACAGGGGAATCAGATACGCAGTATTTT
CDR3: CSARHTTGESDTQYF

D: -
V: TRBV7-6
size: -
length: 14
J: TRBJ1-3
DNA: TGTGCCAGCAGCTTTGACAGATTTGGAAACACCATATATTTT
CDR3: CASSFDRFGNTIYF

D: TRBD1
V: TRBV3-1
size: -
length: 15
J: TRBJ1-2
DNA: TGTGCCAGCAGCCAGCTGGGACAGGGGGCGCGCGGCTACACCTTC
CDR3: CASSQLGQGARGYTF

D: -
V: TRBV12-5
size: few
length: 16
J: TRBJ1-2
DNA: TGTGCTAGTGGTCTCGTGATCCCGAGTGAAGTGGGTGGCTACACCTTC
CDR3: CASGLVIPSEVGGYTF

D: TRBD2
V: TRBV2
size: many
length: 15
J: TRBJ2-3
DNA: TGTGCCAGCGGCTATAGCGGGGTCCGCACAGATACGCAGTATTTT
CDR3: CASGYSGVRTDTQYF

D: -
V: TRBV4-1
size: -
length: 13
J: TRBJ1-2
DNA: TGCGCCAGCAGCCAAGGGCACGTCTATGGCTACACCTTC
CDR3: CASSQGHVYGYTF

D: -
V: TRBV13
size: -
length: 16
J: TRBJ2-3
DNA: TGTGCCAGCAGCCCCACTGAAGACCCAAGGACAGATACGCAGTATTTT
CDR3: CASSPTEDPRTDTQYF

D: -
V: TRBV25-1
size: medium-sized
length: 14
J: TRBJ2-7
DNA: TGTGCCAGCAGTAAGGGCCAGGGAATAAACGAGCAGTACTTC
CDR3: CASSKGQGINEQYF

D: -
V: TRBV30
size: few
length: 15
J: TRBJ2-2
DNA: TGTGCCTGGAGTGTTCACAGGGTGAACACCGGGGAGCTGTTTTTT
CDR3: CAWSVHRVNTGELFF

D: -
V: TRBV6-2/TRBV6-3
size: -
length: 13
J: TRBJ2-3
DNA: TGTGCCAGCAGTCACCGACTAGGGGATACGCAGTATTTT
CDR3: CASSHRLGDTQYF